This TCR beta chain was recovered during a study of T cell repertoires in cytomegalovirus infection (dated by TCRdb to the late 2010s). For the wider study: Alongside well-studied HLA-B-restricted epitopes, the peptide stimulations were aimed at recently identified HLA-C-restricted CMV epitopes, whose presentation resists viral immunomodulation. Donor HLA type was relevant to the analysis, as public TCR beta signatures indicated carriage of CMV infection together with the matching HLA type. Paper-wide results and their limitations: In both this cohort and an independent roughly 400-donor cohort, the cumulative frequency of public TCR beta family members distinguished carriers of CMV infection plus the relevant HLA type. The ex vivo response was dominated by HLA-C-restricted CMV-specific TCR beta clonotypes, which also provided the single most frequent clonotype in two of eight donors.

Sequenced on an Illumina HiSeq 1500. TCRdb trimmed public reads at Q25 via fastp, called clones via MiXCR and kept in-frame beta chains. Identical CDR3 protein sequences are pooled into one entry, listed with their most common genes and DNA. For this sample the table gives hundreds of thousands of distinct CDR3 sequences, of which more than 30% were detected only once. Of the sample, roughly 15% is held by the ten largest clones. The treatment or condition label for this specimen denotes: in vitro stimulation with specific CMV peptide epitopes to enrich CMV-specific T cells. On this clonotype itself: Its antigen remains undetermined. Base qualities are not at hand, and no much larger clone is one base apart.

V has 5 bases trimmed and J has 5 bases trimmed; junction bases matching no gene number 8. From cysteine to phenylalanine, the CDR3 is 14 amino acids long. Of all the DNA, just the CDR3 is kept, 42 bases in frame from base 1. This specimen consisted of cultured PBMCs, obtained from culture after CMV antigen stimulation. Rearrangement joined TRBV12-3 or TRBV12-4 to TRBJ2-5; 7 bases in the junction line up with TRBD2. This sequence was found in a human donor in good health (CMV status not recorded). Some clones in this sample may be carry-over from other donors' samples. The CDR3 protein: CASSDGRTRETQYF. The nucleotide sequence is given as TGTGCCAGCAGTGACGGACGGACTAGGGAGACCCAGTACTTC.